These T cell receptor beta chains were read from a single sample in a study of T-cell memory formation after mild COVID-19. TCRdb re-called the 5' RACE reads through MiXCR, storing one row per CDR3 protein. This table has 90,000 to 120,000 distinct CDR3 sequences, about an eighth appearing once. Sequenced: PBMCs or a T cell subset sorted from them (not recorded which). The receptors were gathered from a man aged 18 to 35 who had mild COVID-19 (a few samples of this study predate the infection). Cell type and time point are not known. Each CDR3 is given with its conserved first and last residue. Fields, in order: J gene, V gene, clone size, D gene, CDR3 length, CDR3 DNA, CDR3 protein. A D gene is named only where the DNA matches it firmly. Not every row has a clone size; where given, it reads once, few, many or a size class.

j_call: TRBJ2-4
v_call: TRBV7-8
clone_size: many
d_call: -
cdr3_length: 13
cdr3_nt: TGTGCCAGCAGCTTAGGGGGGGATCCCATTCAGTACTTC
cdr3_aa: CASSLGGDPIQYF

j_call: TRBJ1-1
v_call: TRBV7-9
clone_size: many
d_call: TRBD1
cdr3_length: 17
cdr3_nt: TGTGCCAGCAGCTATGACAGGGTGTTAGGAATGAACACTGAAGCTTTCTTT
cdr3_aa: CASSYDRVLGMNTEAFF

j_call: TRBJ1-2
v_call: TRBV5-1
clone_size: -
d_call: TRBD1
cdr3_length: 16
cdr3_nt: TGCGCCAGCAGCACCGGGACAGGTTCCTTTGACTATGGCTACACCTTC
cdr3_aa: CASSTGTGSFDYGYTF

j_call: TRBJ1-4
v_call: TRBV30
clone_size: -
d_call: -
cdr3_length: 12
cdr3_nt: TGTGCCTGGAGTGTTGGCAATGAAAAACTGTGTTTT
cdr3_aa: CAWSVGNEKLCF

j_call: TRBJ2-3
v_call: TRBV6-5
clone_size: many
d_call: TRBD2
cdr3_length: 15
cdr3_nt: TGTGCCAGCAGTTACGGCGGGGGAGGAACAGATACGCAGTATTTT
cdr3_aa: CASSYGGGGTDTQYF

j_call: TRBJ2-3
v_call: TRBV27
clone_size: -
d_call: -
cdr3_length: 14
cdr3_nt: TGTGCCAGCAGTCCCTCTGGACCCACAGATACGCAGTATTTT
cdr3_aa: CASSPSGPTDTQYF

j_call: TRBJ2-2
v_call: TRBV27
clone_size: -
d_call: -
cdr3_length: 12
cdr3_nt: TGTGCCAGCCGCGGCAACACCGGGGAGCTGTTTTTT
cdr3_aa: CASRGNTGELFF

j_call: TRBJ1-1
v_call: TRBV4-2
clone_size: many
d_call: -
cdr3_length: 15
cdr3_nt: TGTGCCAGCAGCCAAGATGGCGGGGGGGACACTGAAGCTTTCTTT
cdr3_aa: CASSQDGGGDTEAFF

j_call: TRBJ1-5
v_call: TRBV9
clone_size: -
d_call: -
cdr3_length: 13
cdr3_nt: TGTGCCAGCAGCGTAGGAGGATTTCAGCCCCAGCATTTT
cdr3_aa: CASSVGGFQPQHF

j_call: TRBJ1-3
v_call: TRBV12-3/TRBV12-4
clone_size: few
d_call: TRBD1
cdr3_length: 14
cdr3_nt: TGTGCCAGCAGGACAGGGGATACTGGAAACACCATATATTTT
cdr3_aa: CASRTGDTGNTIYF

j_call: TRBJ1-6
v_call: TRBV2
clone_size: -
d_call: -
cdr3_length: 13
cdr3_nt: TGTGCCAGCCGTGACACCTGGAATTCACCCCTCCACTTT
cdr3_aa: CASRDTWNSPLHF

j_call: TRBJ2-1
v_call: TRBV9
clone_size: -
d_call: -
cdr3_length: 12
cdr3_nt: TGTGCCAGCAGCGTGAGGAACAATGAGCAGTTCTTC
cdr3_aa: CASSVRNNEQFF

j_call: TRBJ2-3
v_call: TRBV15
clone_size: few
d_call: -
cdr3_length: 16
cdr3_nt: TGTGCCACCAGCAGAGATACCGGCAGAAGCACAGATACGCAGTATTTT
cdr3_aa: CATSRDTGRSTDTQYF

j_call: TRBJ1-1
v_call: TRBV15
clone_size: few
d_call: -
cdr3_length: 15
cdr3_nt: TGTGCCACCAGCAGCGTTCCCAGGGTCTACACTGAAGCTTTCTTT
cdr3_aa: CATSSVPRVYTEAFF

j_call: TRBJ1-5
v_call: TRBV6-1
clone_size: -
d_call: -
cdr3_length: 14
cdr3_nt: TGTGCCAGCAGTGAGGGGGGCGCCAATCAGCCCCAGCATTTT
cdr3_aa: CASSEGGANQPQHF

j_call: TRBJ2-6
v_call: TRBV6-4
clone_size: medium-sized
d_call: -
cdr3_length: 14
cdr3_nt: TGTGCCAGCAGTGACAACTCTGGGGCCAACGTCCTGACTTTC
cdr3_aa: CASSDNSGANVLTF

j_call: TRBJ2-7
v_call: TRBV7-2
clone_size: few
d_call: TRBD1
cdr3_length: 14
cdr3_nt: TGTGCCAGCAGCATGACAGGGGGAACCTACGAGCAGTACTTC
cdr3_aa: CASSMTGGTYEQYF

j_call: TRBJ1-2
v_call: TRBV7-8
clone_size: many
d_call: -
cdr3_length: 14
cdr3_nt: TGTGCCAGCAGCAGCCGCGGGGCTTCCTATGGCTACACCTTC
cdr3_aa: CASSSRGASYGYTF

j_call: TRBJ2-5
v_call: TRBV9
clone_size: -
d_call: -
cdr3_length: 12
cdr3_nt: TGTGCCAGCAGCCTGTGGGGAGAGACCCAGTACTTC
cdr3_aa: CASSLWGETQYF

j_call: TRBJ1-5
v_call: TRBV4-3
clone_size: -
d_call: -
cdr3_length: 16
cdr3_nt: TGCGCCAGCAGCCAAGATCGGGCAGATTGGGGGCAGCCCCAGCATTTT
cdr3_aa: CASSQDRADWGQPQHF

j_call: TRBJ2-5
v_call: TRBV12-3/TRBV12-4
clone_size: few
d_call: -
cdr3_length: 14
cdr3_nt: TGTGCCAGCAGCCGCGTATTAGGGCAGGAGACCCAGTACTTC
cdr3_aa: CASSRVLGQETQYF

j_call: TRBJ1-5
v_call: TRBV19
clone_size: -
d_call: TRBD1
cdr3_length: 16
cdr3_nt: TGTGCCAGTATGGCTTTGACCAGGGGGGACAATCAGCCCCAGCATTTT
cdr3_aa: CASMALTRGDNQPQHF

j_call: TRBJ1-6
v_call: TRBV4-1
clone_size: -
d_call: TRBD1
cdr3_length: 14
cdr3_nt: TGCGCCAGCAACCCCCGGACAGGGTCTTCACCCCTCCACTTT
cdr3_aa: CASNPRTGSSPLHF

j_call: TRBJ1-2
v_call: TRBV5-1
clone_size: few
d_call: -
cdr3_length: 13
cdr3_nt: TGCGCCAGCAGCTTGGAAGGGCAGTATGGCTACACCTTC
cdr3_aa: CASSLEGQYGYTF

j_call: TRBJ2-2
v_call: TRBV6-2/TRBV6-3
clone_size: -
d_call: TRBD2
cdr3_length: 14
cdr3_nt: TGTGCCAGCAGGCGGGGGGCGAACACCGGGGAGCTGTTTTTT
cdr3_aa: CASRRGANTGELFF

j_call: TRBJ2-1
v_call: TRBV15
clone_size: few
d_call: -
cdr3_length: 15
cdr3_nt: TGTGCCACCAGCAGAGATAAGCCAGCCGACAATGAGCAGTTCTTC
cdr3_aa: CATSRDKPADNEQFF

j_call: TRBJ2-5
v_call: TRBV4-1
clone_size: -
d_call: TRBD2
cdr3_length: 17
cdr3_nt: TGCGCCAGCAGCCATGAAGAGCGGGGGGGAATTGGAGAGACCCAGTACTTC
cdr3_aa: CASSHEERGGIGETQYF

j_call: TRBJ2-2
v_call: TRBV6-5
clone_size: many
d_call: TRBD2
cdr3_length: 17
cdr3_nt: TGTGCCAGCAGTTACGATCCCGGGGGGGTTGGCACCGGGGAGCTGTTTTTT
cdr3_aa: CASSYDPGGVGTGELFF

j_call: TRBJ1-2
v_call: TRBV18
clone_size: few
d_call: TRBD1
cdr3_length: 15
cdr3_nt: TGTGCCAGCTCACCGATGACAGGGGCGAACTATGGCTACACCTTC
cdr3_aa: CASSPMTGANYGYTF

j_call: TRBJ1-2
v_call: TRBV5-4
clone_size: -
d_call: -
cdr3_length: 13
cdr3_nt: TGTGCCAGCAGCCAGATGGGTGGGAAGGGCTACACCTTC
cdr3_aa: CASSQMGGKGYTF

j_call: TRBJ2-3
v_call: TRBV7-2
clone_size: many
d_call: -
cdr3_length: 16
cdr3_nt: TGTGCCAGCTCCTTGGGGGCAGGGGTTTTCACAGATACGCAGTATTTT
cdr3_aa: CASSLGAGVFTDTQYF

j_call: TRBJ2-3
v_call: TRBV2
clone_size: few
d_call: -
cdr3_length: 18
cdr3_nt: TGTGCCAGCAGTGAAGCGCTCCTTCGGGGCCGGATCACAGATACGCAGTATTTT
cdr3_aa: CASSEALLRGRITDTQYF

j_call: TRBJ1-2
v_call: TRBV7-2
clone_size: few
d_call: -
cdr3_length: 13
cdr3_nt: TGTGCCAGCAGCTTAGGATGGACCTATGGCTACACCTTC
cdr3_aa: CASSLGWTYGYTF

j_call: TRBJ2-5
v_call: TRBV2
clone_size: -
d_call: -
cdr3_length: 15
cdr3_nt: TGTGCCAGCCGAGTGTGGACGGCAACCCAAGAGACCCAGTACTTC
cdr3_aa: CASRVWTATQETQYF

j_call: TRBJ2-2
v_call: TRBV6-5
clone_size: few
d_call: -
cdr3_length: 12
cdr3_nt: TGTGCCAGCAGTTACTCGGGCGGGGAGCTGTTTTTT
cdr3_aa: CASSYSGGELFF

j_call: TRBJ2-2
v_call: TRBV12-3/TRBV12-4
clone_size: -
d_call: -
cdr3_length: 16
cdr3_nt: TGTGCCAGCAGTTTAAGGGGGGCTCGATACACCGGGGAGCTGTTTTTT
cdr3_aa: CASSLRGARYTGELFF

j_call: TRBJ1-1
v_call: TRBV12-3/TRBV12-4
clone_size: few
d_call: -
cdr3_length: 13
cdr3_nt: TGTGCGGGGGGAGGATTCCTTGGCACTGAAGCTTTCTTT
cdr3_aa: CAGGGFLGTEAFF

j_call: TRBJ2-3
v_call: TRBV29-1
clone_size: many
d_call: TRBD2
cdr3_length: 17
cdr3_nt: TGCAGCGTGTGGGGACTAGCGGGGGCTACTAGCACAGATACGCAGTATTTT
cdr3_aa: CSVWGLAGATSTDTQYF

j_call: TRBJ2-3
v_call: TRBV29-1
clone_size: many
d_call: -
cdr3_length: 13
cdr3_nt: TGCAGCGTTGGCGGGTTAGCCACAGATACGCAGTATTTT
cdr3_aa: CSVGGLATDTQYF

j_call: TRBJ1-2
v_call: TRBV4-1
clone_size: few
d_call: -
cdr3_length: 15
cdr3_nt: TGCGCCAGCAGTCTATCCGGACGGGGAGCCCATGGCTACACCTTC
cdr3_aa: CASSLSGRGAHGYTF

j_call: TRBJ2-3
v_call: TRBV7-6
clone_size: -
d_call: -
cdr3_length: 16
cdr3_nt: TGTGCCAGCAGCTTAGGTCTACGGGACGGGGCAGATACGCAGTATTTT
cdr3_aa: CASSLGLRDGADTQYF

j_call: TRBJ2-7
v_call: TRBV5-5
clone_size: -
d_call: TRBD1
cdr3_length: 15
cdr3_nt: TGTGCCAGCAGCCCGGCCGAACAGGGGTTGTTCGAGCAGTACTTC
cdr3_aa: CASSPAEQGLFEQYF

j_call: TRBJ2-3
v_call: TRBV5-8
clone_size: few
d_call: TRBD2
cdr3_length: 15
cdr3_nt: TGTGCCAGCAGCTACGGACTAGCGGCCGGGGGTACGCAGTATTTT
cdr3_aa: CASSYGLAAGGTQYF

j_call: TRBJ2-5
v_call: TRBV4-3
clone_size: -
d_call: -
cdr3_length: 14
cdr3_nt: TGCGCCAGCAGCCAAGATGTTAGGGGAGAGACCCAGTACTTC
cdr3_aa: CASSQDVRGETQYF

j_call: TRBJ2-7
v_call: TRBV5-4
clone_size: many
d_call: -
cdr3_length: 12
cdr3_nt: TGTGCCAGCAGCTCGGAAGGGGACGAGCAGTACTTC
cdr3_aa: CASSSEGDEQYF

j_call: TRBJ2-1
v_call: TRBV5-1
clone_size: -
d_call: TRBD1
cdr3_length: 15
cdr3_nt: TGCGCCAGCAGCGGGAGGACAGGGAACCCCAATGAGCAGTTCTTC
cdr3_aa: CASSGRTGNPNEQFF

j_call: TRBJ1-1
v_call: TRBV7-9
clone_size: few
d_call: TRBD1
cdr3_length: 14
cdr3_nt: TGTGCCAGCAGCTACGGACAGGGTTATACTGAAGCTTTCTTT
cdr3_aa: CASSYGQGYTEAFF

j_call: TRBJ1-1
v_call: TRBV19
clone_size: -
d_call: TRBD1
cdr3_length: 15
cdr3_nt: TGTGCCAGTAGTACTATTGACAGGGGGGTCACTGAAGCTTTCTTT
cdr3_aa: CASSTIDRGVTEAFF